This TCR beta chain was identified in a study of T cells in Graves' hyperthyroidism and ophthalmopathy. With regard to this clonotype: Since no conserved phenylalanine or tryptophan closes the CDR3, a read error is the likely cause.

The TCR beta CDR3 regions underwent amplification using RNA transcripts as the source. The HTBI primer set was used in a first-round RT-PCR of the TCR CDR3. TCRdb re-called the multiplex PCR reads with MiXCR, one entry per CDR3 protein. The sample has hundreds of thousands of distinct CDR3 sequences; roughly 40% are singletons. CDR1 and CDR2 (germline): SGHTA, FQGNSA. This CDR3 is built from 14 residues. Trimming cost V 4 bases and J 6 bases, with 16 bases left between them. The specimen sequenced was blood. The sequence was collected from a young man with Graves' hyperthyroidism. The gene calls are TRBV7-2 and TRBJ2-7; the D call may be TRBD1 or TRBD2 (5 bases each). The CDR3 coding sequence is TGTGCCAGCAGCTACGGGACCTCCACCTCCGAGCAGTACCTC. The encoded protein is CASSYGTSTSEQYL.